These 4 T cell receptor beta chains share one sample of origin, sequenced in a study of T cells in Graves' hyperthyroidism and ophthalmopathy. The source material, RNA transcripts, was used to amplify TCR beta CDR3 regions. The TCR CDR3 first-round RT-PCR relied on the HTBI primer set. TCRdb independently ran MiXCR on the multiplex PCR reads; one entry per CDR3 protein. The table includes about 420,000 distinct CDR3 sequences, 12% to 15% detected once. The specimen sequenced was blood. These receptors were collected from a woman under 30 with Graves' hyperthyroidism.

The sample holds many counts of this clonotype. The chain joins TRBV2 to TRBJ1-1; TRBD1 might be the D (5 bases). Germline CDR1 is SNHLY and CDR2 is FYNNEI. V gave up 8 bases and J gave up 2 bases, with 15 bases separating them. The CDR3 runs to 14 residues. CDR3 in amino acids: CASPWGTRNTEAFF. CDR3 bases: TGTGCCAGCCCCTGGGGCACCCGTAACACTGAAGCTTTCTTT.

The chain is built from TRBV7-9 and TRBJ2-5; D remains unclear. Germline V gives CDR1 SEHNR, CDR2 FQNEAQ (reference sequence). This CDR3 contains 11 residues. V was pared by 2 bases and J by 7 bases, with 5 bases between. CDR3 nucleotide sequence: TGTGCCAGCAGCTTACGGGCGACCCAGTACTTC. This encodes CASSLRATQYF.

This clonotype occurred a few times. The rearrangement joins TRBV5-1 to TRBJ1-2, with 9 bases matching TRBD1. The CDR3 contains 15 residues. V lost 0 bases and J lost 8; bases outside the gene matches: 8. Per germline, CDR1 SGHRS and CDR2 YFSETQ. The CDR3 nucleotides are TGCGCCAGCAGCTTGGGGACGGACAGGGGTTACGGCTACACCTTC. This translates into CASSLGTDRGYGYTF.

CDR3 protein: CASSLSVGGGYEQYF. In DNA, the CDR3 is TGTGCCAGCAGCTTATCGGTCGGGGGAGGCTACGAGCAGTACTTC. The chain joins TRBV7-2 to TRBJ2-7, with a possible D match to TRBD2 (6 bases). Trimming removed 2 bases from V and 3 bases from J, with 14 bases in between. CDR1 is SGHTA and CDR2 is FQGNSA in the germline V gene. This CDR3 has 15 amino acids.